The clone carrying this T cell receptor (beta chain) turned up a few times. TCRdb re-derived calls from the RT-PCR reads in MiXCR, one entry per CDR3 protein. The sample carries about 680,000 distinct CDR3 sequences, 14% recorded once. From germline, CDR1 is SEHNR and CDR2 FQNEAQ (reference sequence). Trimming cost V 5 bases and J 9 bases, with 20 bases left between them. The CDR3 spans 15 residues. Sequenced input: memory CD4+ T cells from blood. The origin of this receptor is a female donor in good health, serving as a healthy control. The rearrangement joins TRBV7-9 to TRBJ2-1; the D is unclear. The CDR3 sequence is CASSQVRRPTGEQFF. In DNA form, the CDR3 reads TGTGCCAGCAGCCAGGTGCGCCGCCCGACGGGTGAGCAGTTCTTC.